The 30 T cell receptor beta chains in this list originate from one sample, sequenced in a study of T cells in Graves' hyperthyroidism and ophthalmopathy. The investigators amplified TCR beta CDR3 regions from RNA transcripts. The HTBI primer set was used in a first-round RT-PCR of the TCR CDR3. TCRdb re-analysed the multiplex PCR reads in MiXCR, keeping a single row per CDR3 protein. Counted here are hundreds of thousands of distinct CDR3 sequences, about 14% occurring once; the ten biggest clones make up less than 15%. The sequenced material came from blood. These receptors came from a man in his late teens or twenties with Graves' ophthalmopathy.

Many counts were recorded for this clonotype. The chain employs TRBV5-1 and TRBJ2-3; D may match TRBD1 or TRBD2 (5 bases each). Germline V gene sequence: CDR1 SGHRS, CDR2 YFSETQ. V lost 0 bases, J lost 6 bases, and 8 bases lay in between. The CDR3 has 13 residues. In nucleotides, the CDR3 is TGCGCCAGCAGCTTGGCCGAGGGGGATACGCAGTATTTT. Residues: CASSLAEGDTQYF.

The chain is built from TRBV14 and TRBJ1-1; D is ambiguous. The V gene lost 1 base and the J gene lost 1 base, with 7 bases spanning the gap. Per the germline V gene, CDR1 is SGHDN and CDR2 is FVKESK. The CDR3 contains 14 residues. The CDR3 DNA is TGTGCCAGCAGCCAAGGCAGGAAGAACACTGAAGCTTTCTTT. This codes for CASSQGRKNTEAFF.

This clonotype was seen at least ten times. The rearrangement links TRBV7-8 to TRBJ1-2, with 12 bases lining up with TRBD1. The V segment lost 1 base and the J segment 2 bases; nucleotides outside the gene matches: 5. CDR3 length equals 17 residues. Per germline, CDR1 SGHVS and CDR2 FQNEAQ. The CDR3 region is CASSLGFGTGGNYGYTF. In DNA form, the CDR3 reads TGTGCCAGCAGCTTAGGGTTCGGGACAGGGGGCAACTATGGCTACACCTTC.

This rearrangement joins TRBV7-2 to TRBJ2-4; either TRBD1 or TRBD2 may supply D (5 bases each). V was trimmed by 5 bases and J by 9 bases, leaving 17 bases between them. The CDR3 contains 14 residues. CDR1 is SGHTA, CDR2 FQGNSA, per germline. The CDR3 sequence is CASSPGPTQVIQYF. The CDR3 DNA sequence: TGTGCCAGCAGCCCGGGACCTACCCAGGTCATTCAGTACTTC.

This clonotype was detected many times. This chain uses TRBV3-1 with TRBJ2-1; 12 bases match TRBD2. Germline V gives CDR1 LGHDT, CDR2 YNNKEL (reference sequence). After removal of 4 bases from V and 4 bases from J, the junction contained 5 bases not matched to a gene. The CDR3 totals 16 residues. CDR3 sequence: CASSRGLAGSYNEQFF. The CDR3 DNA reads as TGTGCCAGCAGCCGAGGACTAGCGGGGAGTTACAATGAGCAGTTCTTC.

This clonotype was seen repeatedly, ten times or more. The V gene is TRBV3-1, the J gene TRBJ2-3, with 7 bases fitting TRBD2. The CDR3 is made up of 15 amino acids. With V trimmed by 4 bases and J by 2 bases, 6 bases remained unmatched. Germline V gives CDR1 LGHDT, CDR2 YNNKEL (reference sequence). DNA of the CDR3: TGTGCCAGCAGCCTCAGACTAGCAGACACAGATACGCAGTATTTT. This codes for CASSLRLADTDTQYF.

This clonotype was detected many times. V gene TRBV20-1 combines with J gene TRBJ1-5; the D is unclear. CDR1 is DFQATT and CDR2 is SNEGSKA in the germline V gene (reference sequence). The CDR3 is 16 residues long. Trimming shortened V by 3 bases and J by 2 bases, and 17 bases separated the two germline ends. The CDR3 DNA follows: TGCAGTGCTAGTCCGGCCGGTTTGGGTGGCAATCAGCCCCAGCATTTT. As protein: CSASPAGLGGNQPQHF.

This clonotype has only a few counts. This rearrangement joins TRBV19 to TRBJ2-6; 7 nucleotides align to TRBD1. CDR3 length: 16 residues. Germline CDR1 and CDR2: LNHDA and SQIVND (reference sequence). V was pared by 2 bases and J by 1 base, with 2 bases of the junction left unmatched. CDR3 sequence reads: CASSILTGSGANVLTF. Here the CDR3 DNA reads TGTGCCAGTAGTATACTGACAGGGTCTGGGGCCAACGTCCTGACTTTC.

V is TRBV4-1 and J is TRBJ1-2; 8 bases align to TRBD1. V gave up 2 bases and J gave up 3 bases; unmatched junction bases: 5. The CDR3 has 15 residues. The germline CDR1 and CDR2 sequences are MGHRA and YSYEKL. CDR3 protein: CASSQRAGGHYGYTF. The CDR3 bases are TGCGCCAGCAGCCAAAGGGCAGGGGGCCACTATGGCTACACCTTC.

This clonotype was seen at least ten times. The V and J genes are TRBV7-3 and TRBJ2-7; D perhaps matches TRBD2 (6 bases). Trimming took 6 bases from V and 3 from J, leaving 18 bases between them. The CDR3 spans 15 residues. Germline V gene lookup returns CDR1 SGHTA and CDR2 FQGTGA. For the CDR3, the DNA is TGTGCCAGCAGTCTCAGGTCGGGAGCCGACTACGAGCAGTACTTC. The encoded protein is CASSLRSGADYEQYF.

There are a few counts of this clonotype. The V and J genes are TRBV5-5 and TRBJ1-1; a possible D gene is TRBD1 (6 bases). Looked up from germline, CDR1 is SGHKS and CDR2 is YYEKEE (reference sequence). The CDR3 runs to 13 residues. Trimming took 7 bases from V and 3 from J, leaving 13 bases between them. This CDR3 reads CASGSGADTEAFF. CDR3 DNA sequence: TGTGCCAGCGGGTCAGGGGCTGACACTGAAGCTTTCTTT.

This clonotype came up many times. The CDR3 spells CASGRQGAGEQFF. The CDR3 nucleotides are TGTGCCAGCGGTCGGCAGGGGGCGGGTGAGCAGTTCTTC. The chain recombines TRBV6-1 with TRBJ2-1, with TRBD1 identical over 8 bases. Germline V gene sequence: CDR1 MNHNS, CDR2 SASEGT. Germline trimming cut 8 bases from V and 9 bases from J; bases unmatched to any gene: 9. This CDR3 is 13 amino acids long.

Many counts were recorded for this clonotype. The V call is TRBV6-2 or TRBV6-3, the J call TRBJ2-1; D is perhaps TRBD2 (7 bases). The germline V gene has CDR1 MNHEY and CDR2 SVGEGT. The CDR3 is made up of 16 amino acids. V shed 10 bases and J shed 2 bases, with 21 bases lying between them. The CDR3 spells CATRGGGLDPYNEQFF. The CDR3 DNA reads TGTGCCACCAGGGGCGGGGGACTTGATCCCTACAATGAGCAGTTCTTC.

Many counts were recorded for this clonotype. The chain employs TRBV6-5 and TRBJ1-5, with 8 bases that match TRBD1. The ends lost 1 base at V and 2 bases at J; junction bases unmatched: 4. This CDR3 contains 16 residues. The germline V gene encodes CDR1 MNHEY and CDR2 SVGAGI. As DNA, the CDR3 is TGTGCCAGCAGTTACTTGGGGGGACAGGGCAATCAGCCCCAGCATTTT. Translation: CASSYLGGQGNQPQHF.

This clonotype was observed at least ten times. V and J are TRBV5-1 and TRBJ2-1, with D possibly called TRBD1 or TRBD2 (6 bases each). Between the trimmed V and J ends, which lost 1 base and 6 bases, there was a span of 17 bases. CDR1 SGHRS and CDR2 YFSETQ come from the germline V gene. The CDR3 has 16 amino acids. Written as DNA, the CDR3 is TGCGCCAGCAGCTTGTATACGCCGGGGGCAAGCAATGAGCAGTTCTTC. As protein: CASSLYTPGASNEQFF.

This clonotype was detected many times. The chain couples TRBV3-1 to TRBJ1-1, with 7 nucleotides matching TRBD1. V trimming: 1 base; J trimming: 11 bases; junction bases outside the gene matches: 10. This CDR3 comprises 14 residues. Germline loops: CDR1 LGHDT, CDR2 YNNKEL (reference sequence). Here the CDR3 DNA reads TGTGCCAGCAGCCAAGGACAGGGAGTGTCTGGGGCTTTCTTT. Translated, it gives CASSQGQGVSGAFF. The whole variable domain, filled in from reference TRBV3-1 and TRBJ1-1, reads DTAVSQTPKYLVTQMGNDKSIKCEQNLGHDTMYWYKQDSKKFLKIMFSYNNKELIINETVPNRFSPKSPDKAHLNLHINSLELGDSAVYFCASSQGQGVSGAFFGQGTRLTVV.

The J gene is TRBJ2-5, the V gene TRBV11-2; TRBD2 might be the D (5 bases). Deletions cut 5 bases from V and 5 bases from J, with 15 bases between. CDR3 size: 14 residues. From germline, CDR1 is SGHAT and CDR2 FQNNGV. The CDR3 DNA is TGTGCCAGCAGCCCCGAACTAGTATCGGAGACCCAGTACTTC. Translation: CASSPELVSETQYF.

In its sample, this clonotype was seen many times. The V and J genes are TRBV12-3 or TRBV12-4 and TRBJ1-6, with 8 bases lining up with TRBD1. The CDR3 is 16 residues long. The ends lost 5 bases at V and 4 bases at J; junction bases unmatched: 7. DNA of the CDR3: TGTGCCAGCAGTCCAAGGACAGGGAATTATAATTCACCCCTCCACTTT. It codes for CASSPRTGNYNSPLHF.

In this sample, this clonotype turned up a few times. CDR3 amino acids: CASVRNLEGTGELFF. CDR3 bases: TGTGCCAGCGTGAGGAATCTGGAGGGGACCGGGGAGCTGTTTTTT. The gene calls are TRBV13 and TRBJ2-2; possibly TRBD2 for D (6 bases). The germline gives CDR1 PRHDT, CDR2 FYEKMQ (reference sequence). The CDR3 length is 15 residues. Trimming took 8 bases from V and 5 from J, leaving 18 bases between them.

This clonotype was recorded many times. The chain employs TRBV24-1 and TRBJ2-1; D is tentatively TRBD1 or TRBD2 (6 bases each). The CDR3 consists of 16 residues. Trimming took off 1 base at V and 1 base at J, with 10 bases between the two ends. Germline V gene lookup returns CDR1 KGHDR and CDR2 SFDVKD. Here the CDR3 reads CATSDLGGTSYNEQFF. In nucleotides, the CDR3 is TGTGCCACCAGTGATTTAGGGGGGACATCCTACAATGAGCAGTTCTTC.

This chain uses TRBV6-6 with TRBJ2-2; 7 bases agree with TRBD2. CDR3 length: 20 residues. With 0 bases clipped from V and 1 base from J, the junction kept 14 bases outside the gene matches. Germline V gene lookup returns CDR1 MNHNY and CDR2 SVGAGI (reference sequence). This chain's CDR3 is CASSYSNVVAGVGNTGELFF. The CDR3 DNA reads TGTGCCAGCAGTTACTCGAATGTAGTTGCGGGAGTGGGGAACACCGGGGAGCTGTTTTTT.

This clonotype was seen many times. The rearrangement joins TRBV27 to TRBJ1-5; no clear D gene. From germline, CDR1 is MNHEY and CDR2 SMNVEV (reference sequence). The length of the CDR3 is 14 residues. Trimming removed 3 bases at V and 3 bases at J, with 9 bases between. CDR3 DNA: TGTGCCAGCAGTTTCCAACCCTCCAATCAGCCCCAGCATTTT. This encodes CASSFQPSNQPQHF.

The table lists this clonotype with a count of one. V gene TRBV27 combines with J gene TRBJ1-6; no clear D. V lost 4 bases to trimming and J lost 0 bases, with 13 bases between them. Germline assignment: CDR1 MNHEY and CDR2 SMNVEV (reference sequence). The CDR3 is made up of 17 amino acids. The CDR3 DNA reads as TGTGCCAGCAGTTGGTTCGCGTCAAGCTCCTATAATTCACCCCTCCACTTT. This translates into CASSWFASSSYNSPLHF.

The sample holds a few counts of this clonotype. The J gene is TRBJ1-5, the V gene TRBV5-1; 7 bases align to TRBD1. The J segment lost 5 bases and the V segment lost 2 bases, leaving 4 bases of the junction unmatched. The CDR3 totals 14 residues. CDR1 and CDR2 from the germline V gene are SGHRS and YFSETQ. CDR3 in DNA: TGCGCCAGCAGCTTAGAGGGGGCCCATCAGCCCCAGCATTTT. It yields the protein CASSLEGAHQPQHF.

The CDR3 nucleotides are TGTGCCAGCAGCCGATGGGACAAGACCCAAGAGACCCAGTACTTC. It translates to CASSRWDKTQETQYF. This chain links TRBV5-6 with TRBJ2-5; tentative D call: TRBD1 (6 bases). This CDR3 is built from 15 residues. V was pared by 4 bases and J by 1 base, with 14 bases between. CDR1 and CDR2 (germline): SGHDT, YYEEEE.

This clonotype has a handful of counts. The chain uses TRBV4-1 and TRBJ2-1, with TRBD1 identical over 11 bases. This CDR3 is 19 amino acids long. Germline lookup yields CDR1 MGHRA and CDR2 YSYEKL. The V segment lost 5 bases and the J segment 7 bases; nucleotides outside the gene matches: 19. Here the CDR3 DNA reads TGCGCCAGCAGCAATATAAGGGAAATGGGGGACAGGGGGAGGAATGAGCAGTTCTTC. This encodes CASSNIREMGDRGRNEQFF.

Ten or more counts support this clonotype. The chain uses TRBV7-9 and TRBJ2-1; D might be TRBD2 (6 bases). CDR1 is SEHNR and CDR2 is FQNEAQ in the germline V gene (reference sequence). CDR3 length: 13 residues. The V end lost 7 bases, the J end lost 6 bases, and 13 bases lay between the germline ends. This chain's CDR3 is CASTLGLGNEQFF. The DNA for the CDR3 is TGTGCCAGCACTTTGGGACTCGGCAATGAGCAGTTCTTC.

The chain combines TRBV19 with TRBJ2-3, with 7 bases lining up with TRBD2. In germline, CDR1 is LNHDA, CDR2 SQIVND (reference sequence). Trimming took 3 bases from V and 7 from J; bases not matched to a gene: 7. This CDR3 has 14 residues. CDR3 region: CASSMGGEGNTQYF. Written as DNA, the CDR3 is TGTGCCAGTAGTATGGGAGGGGAGGGAAATACGCAGTATTTT.

This clonotype was recorded at least ten times. The chain is built from TRBV5-1 and TRBJ1-1; no reliable D call. V was cut by 4 bases and J by 1 base, with 11 bases left in between. The length of the CDR3 is 14 residues. CDR1 SGHRS and CDR2 YFSETQ come from the germline V gene. The CDR3 spells CASSPLAANTEAFF. CDR3 nucleotides: TGCGCCAGCAGCCCACTGGCAGCGAACACTGAAGCTTTCTTT.

This clonotype occurred many times. The gene calls are TRBV18 and TRBJ2-3, with D perhaps matching TRBD2 (5 bases). The CDR3 extends over 14 amino acids. V lost 5 bases, J lost 2 bases, and 11 bases lay in between. Per the germline V gene, CDR1 is KGHSH and CDR2 is LQKENI. CDR3: CASSVTADTDTQYF. The CDR3 bases are TGTGCCAGCTCAGTAACAGCGGACACAGATACGCAGTATTTT.